Below, 29 T cell receptor beta chains from the same sample are listed, as sequenced in a study of T cells after yellow fever vaccination. TCRdb re-derived calls from the 5' RACE reads in MiXCR, one entry per CDR3 protein. The data show under 600,000 distinct CDR3 sequences, roughly 13% seen once. The starting material was PBMCs, obtained on the day of the yellow fever booster vaccination. These receptors came from a man in his thirties or forties who received the YFV17D yellow fever vaccine.

V and J are TRBV27 and TRBJ2-1, with TRBD2 matching 8 bases. The CDR3 runs to 15 residues. Germline V gene lookup returns CDR1 MNHEY and CDR2 SMNVEV (reference sequence). V lost 7 bases, J lost 6 bases, and 11 bases stayed unmatched. The CDR3 nucleotides read TGTGCCAGCACTCAATACTCGGGAGGGACCAATGAGCAGTTCTTC. It is translated as CASTQYSGGTNEQFF.

The gene calls are TRBV29-1 and TRBJ2-2; D gene ambiguous. V shed 3 bases and J shed 6 bases, with 14 bases lying between them. The germline V gene encodes CDR1 SQVTM and CDR2 ANQGSEA. The CDR3 consists of 14 residues. The CDR3 nucleotides read TGCAGCGTTGACGCTTCCCCTCAGGCCGGGGAGCTGTTTTTT. This sequence encodes CSVDASPQAGELFF.

The J gene is TRBJ2-7, the V gene TRBV21-1; TRBD2 is the table's D call and was not checked against the DNA. TRBV21-1 is reported as a pseudogene. The CDR3 spans 16 residues. This CDR3 is CASSKERLAGGYEQYF. The CDR3 coding sequence is TGTGCCAGCAGCAAAGAGAGACTAGCGGGAGGGTACGAGCAGTACTTC.

The chain uses TRBV29-1 and TRBJ2-5, with TRBD1 identical over 7 bases. The germline V gene has CDR1 SQVTM and CDR2 ANQGSEA. The CDR3 runs to 13 residues. V was clipped by 4 bases and J by 3 bases; unmatched bases: 5. The CDR3 is CSVVGTEEETQYF. Here the CDR3 DNA reads TGCAGCGTTGTGGGGACAGAGGAAGAGACCCAGTACTTC.

This clonotype showed up just a few times. V and J are TRBV20-1 and TRBJ2-3, with D possibly being TRBD1 (5 bases). The CDR3 extends over 11 amino acids. Germline CDR1 and CDR2: DFQATT and SNEGSKA (reference sequence). The V gene lost 6 bases and the J gene lost 6 bases, with 10 bases spanning the gap. CDR3 in DNA: TGCAGTGCCCGACAGATGGATACGCAGTATTTT. This gives the protein CSARQMDTQYF.

This clonotype turned up a few times. V usage is TRBV20-1 and J usage is TRBJ2-1; 8 bases are shared with TRBD1. Per the germline V gene, CDR1 is DFQATT and CDR2 is SNEGSKA (reference sequence). The junction had 21 bases not matched to a gene; V was cut back by 5 bases and J by 15 bases. The CDR3 totals 15 residues. The CDR3 nucleotides read TGCAGTGCTGTCGACAGGGGAGGTGGAGGGACCAGTCGGTTCTTC. Translated: CSAVDRGGGGTSRFF.

Only a few counts were recorded for this clonotype. The V call is TRBV11-2, the J call TRBJ2-7; the match to TRBD1 covers 8 bases. V lost 0 bases and J lost 6; bases outside the gene matches: 10. This CDR3 comprises 16 residues. Germline CDR1 and CDR2: SGHAT and FQNNGV. As DNA, the CDR3 is TGTGCCAGCAGCTTAGACCAGGGGGCGCAGATGTTCGAGCAGTACTTC. Translated, it gives CASSLDQGAQMFEQYF.

This clonotype appeared a few times. The chain links TRBV6-1 to TRBJ2-7; TRBD2 is a possible D gene (5 bases). Germline CDR1 and CDR2: MNHNS and SASEGT. Trimming shortened V by 0 bases and J by 6 bases, and 21 bases separated the two germline ends. The CDR3 covers 17 residues. CDR3 sequence: CASSEAQFPTRDFEQYF. The CDR3 coding sequence is TGTGCCAGCAGTGAAGCGCAGTTCCCCACGAGGGATTTCGAGCAGTACTTC.

The chain combines TRBV12-3 or TRBV12-4 with TRBJ2-1; D may correspond to TRBD1 or TRBD2 (6 bases each). The CDR3 runs 14 residues. With 1 base removed from V and 12 bases from J, the gap between germline ends came to 16 bases. As DNA, the CDR3 is TGTGCCAGCAGTTTAGGGGGGGCAGGGACGGGGCAGTTCTTC. This codes for CASSLGGAGTGQFF.

This clonotype has a count of ten or more. The genes are TRBV29-1 and TRBJ2-7, with D unresolved. The CDR3 spans 13 residues. Looked up from germline, CDR1 is SQVTM and CDR2 is ANQGSEA. Trimming stripped 4 bases from V and 5 bases from J, with 15 bases between. In DNA, the CDR3 is TGCAGCGTTGTACAGTTTCAAGCCCACGAGCAGTACTTC. This codes for CSVVQFQAHEQYF.

This clonotype showed up just a few times. The chain couples TRBV7-2 to TRBJ2-5, with D possibly being TRBD1 (5 bases). The CDR3 loop spans 13 amino acids. V lost 5 bases and J 7 bases, leaving 14 bases between the germline ends. The germline V gene encodes CDR1 SGHTA and CDR2 FQGNSA. Here the CDR3 DNA reads TGTGCCAGCAGCCCCAGGAGCCAGGGGACCCAGTACTTC. Protein: CASSPRSQGTQYF.

The rearrangement links TRBV29-1 to TRBJ2-7; TRBD1 agrees at 9 bases. This CDR3 has 14 residues. Germline CDR1 reads SQVTM; CDR2 reads ANQGSEA. J gave up 2 bases and V 2 bases, and 4 bases lay outside the gene matches. CDR3 sequence: CSVEWGQGPYEQYF. Here the CDR3 DNA reads TGCAGCGTTGAATGGGGACAGGGCCCCTACGAGCAGTACTTC.

This clonotype turned up a few times. CDR3 nucleotide sequence: TGTGCCACCAGTGACCCTACAGGGACGGGCAATGAGCAGTTCTTC. As protein: CATSDPTGTGNEQFF. V is TRBV24-1 and J is TRBJ2-1; TRBD1 might be the D (6 bases). Trimming stripped 4 bases from V and 6 bases from J, with 15 bases between. CDR3 length equals 15 residues. Germline V gives CDR1 KGHDR, CDR2 SFDVKD.

The rearrangement links TRBV24-1 to TRBJ1-2; D may be TRBD1 (5 bases). The CDR3 length is 17 residues. The V end was cut by 2 bases, the J end by 2 bases, with 17 bases between. Germline V lookup: CDR1 KGHDR, CDR2 SFDVKD. The CDR3 DNA reads TGTGCCACCAGTGATTCTACTGCAGGGAACCCCAACTATGGCTACACCTTC. It specifies CATSDSTAGNPNYGYTF.

The chain has TRBV15 and TRBJ2-7; D unclear. CDR3 length equals 15 residues. Germline-derived CDR1 and CDR2 are LNHNV and YYDKDF (reference sequence). Trimming took off 3 bases at V and 3 bases at J, with 15 bases between the two ends. CDR3 sequence (DNA): TGTGCCACCAGCAGGGCTAGGGATGCAATCTACGAGCAGTACTTC. This gives the protein CATSRARDAIYEQYF.

There are many counts of this clonotype. The V call is TRBV7-9, the J call TRBJ2-3, with 9 bases matching TRBD2. CDR3 length: 17 amino acids. CDR1 and CDR2 from the germline V gene are SEHNR and FQNEAQ (reference sequence). The V segment lost 0 bases and the J segment 2 bases; nucleotides outside the gene matches: 6. The CDR3 loop is CASSLAAGTSPTDTQYF. CDR3 DNA: TGTGCCAGCAGCTTAGCGGCCGGGACTAGCCCCACAGATACGCAGTATTTT.

The chain joins TRBV10-3 to TRBJ2-7; 8 bases agree with TRBD2. This CDR3 contains 15 residues. V gave up 4 bases and J gave up 1 base; unmatched junction bases: 6. Germline assignment: CDR1 ENHRY and CDR2 SYGVKD. The CDR3, as DNA: TGTGCCATCAGTGGAATTAGCGGGAATTCCTACGAGCAGTACTTC. Translating gives CAISGISGNSYEQYF.

The chain is built from TRBV10-3 and TRBJ2-2, with D perhaps being TRBD1 or TRBD2 (5 bases each). The CDR3 consists of 14 residues. The germline gives CDR1 ENHRY, CDR2 SYGVKD. V gave up 7 bases and J gave up 6 bases, with 15 bases separating them. CDR3 amino acids: CAIKWDADAGELFF. Written as DNA, the CDR3 is TGTGCCATCAAGTGGGACGCAGACGCCGGGGAGCTGTTTTTT.

V usage is TRBV7-9 and J usage is TRBJ2-1; 9 nucleotides agree with TRBD1. The CDR3 length is 17 residues. The V segment lost 0 bases and the J segment 5 bases; nucleotides outside the gene matches: 8. Germline assignment: CDR1 SEHNR and CDR2 FQNEAQ (reference sequence). For the CDR3, the DNA is TGTGCCAGCAGCTTAGCTACCGGGACAGGGTCCCACAATGAGCAGTTCTTC. Encoded protein: CASSLATGTGSHNEQFF. The whole variable domain, filled in from reference TRBV7-9 and TRBJ2-1, reads DTGVSQNPRHKITKRGQNVTFRCDPISEHNRLYWYRQTLGQGPEFLTYFQNEAQLEKSRLLSDRFSAERPKGSFSTLEIQRTEQGDSAMYLCASSLATGTGSHNEQFFGPGTRLTVL.

This clonotype occurred many times. This chain uses TRBV4-3 with TRBJ2-5; 10 bases agree with TRBD2. Germline-derived CDR1 and CDR2 are LGHNA and YSLEER. V lost 1 base and J lost 4; bases outside the gene matches: 0. The CDR3 length is 14 residues. CDR3 in amino acids: CASSQGLAGETQYF. DNA for the CDR3: TGCGCCAGCAGCCAAGGACTAGCGGGAGAGACCCAGTACTTC.

The chain is built from TRBV19 and TRBJ1-5, with D maybe TRBD1 (6 bases). Per the germline V gene, CDR1 is LNHDA and CDR2 is SQIVND (reference sequence). The CDR3 is 13 amino acids. Trimming removed 4 bases at V and 5 bases at J, with 9 bases between. Here the CDR3 reads CASSTRQDQPQHF. CDR3 DNA sequence: TGTGCCAGTAGTACAAGACAGGATCAGCCCCAGCATTTT.

This clonotype has only a few counts. The chain employs TRBV5-8 and TRBJ2-7; D unclear. The V end lost 4 bases, the J end lost 9 bases, and 23 bases lay between the germline ends. This CDR3 is 15 amino acids long. Germline assignment: CDR1 SGHTS and CDR2 YDEGEE. The CDR3: CASSLTRAPVEGQYF. In DNA form, the CDR3 reads TGTGCCAGCAGCCTAACCCGGGCCCCCGTTGAAGGGCAGTACTTC. Variable domain in full (rest from reference TRBV5-8 and TRBJ2-7): EAGVTQSPTHLIKTRGQQATLRCSPISGHTSVYWYQQALGLGLQFLLWYDEGEERNRGNFPPRFSGRQFPNYSSELNVNALELEDSALYLCASSLTRAPVEGQYFGPGTRLTVT.

This clonotype appeared a few times. This chain joins TRBV7-8 and TRBJ2-2; D not certain. The CDR3 has 17 amino acids. Germline CDR1 and CDR2: SGHVS and FQNEAQ. The V gene lost 5 bases and the J gene lost 6 bases, with 22 bases spanning the gap. The DNA of the CDR3 is TGTGCCAGCAGCCCGCTTGAAGGCAGCACGGGCTCCGGGGAGCTGTTTTTT. Its translation is CASSPLEGSTGSGELFF.

The chain recombines TRBV21-1 with TRBJ2-1; the DNA was not compared with TRBD2, the D call given in the table. TRBV21-1 counts as a pseudogene. CDR3 length: 16 amino acids. The CDR3 is CASRRGEGPKGNEQFF. The CDR3 DNA is TGTGCCAGCAGAAGGGGGGAGGGGCCCAAGGGCAATGAGCAGTTCTTC.

The chain recombines TRBV20-1 with TRBJ2-1, with no clear D. The CDR3 totals 18 residues. Trimming took 1 base from V and 0 from J, leaving 19 bases between them. Germline CDR1 reads DFQATT; CDR2 reads SNEGSKA (reference sequence). The CDR3 is CSARVGEGSPSSYNEQFF. The CDR3 DNA is TGCAGTGCTAGAGTGGGCGAAGGCTCACCGAGCTCCTACAATGAGCAGTTCTTC.

This chain joins TRBV5-1 and TRBJ2-1; 14 nucleotides agree with TRBD2. The CDR3 consists of 17 residues. CDR1 is SGHRS, CDR2 YFSETQ, per germline. J gave up 8 bases and V 0 bases, and 7 bases lay outside the gene matches. CDR3 sequence: CASSLGPGTSGSDEQFF. The CDR3, as DNA: TGCGCCAGCAGCTTGGGGCCCGGGACTAGCGGGAGCGATGAGCAGTTCTTC.

Turning to this clonotype: The junction does not match germline at one end; this may be a read error. This sequence joins TRBV7-7 and TRBJ2-5, with D perhaps TRBD1 (5 bases). Germline V gene data show CDR1 as SSHAT and CDR2 as FNYEAQ (reference sequence). The CDR3 totals 15 residues. CDR3 loop: CASSHQVVGEETQYF. DNA of the CDR3: TGTGCTAGCAGCCACCAAGTAGTAGGGGAAGAGACCCAGTACTTC.

The chain recombines TRBV13 with TRBJ2-7; possible D gene TRBD2, 6 bases. In germline, CDR1 is PRHDT, CDR2 FYEKMQ (reference sequence). There are 15 residues in the CDR3. V was shortened by 0 bases and J by 6 bases, with 15 bases between the two germline ends. For the CDR3, the DNA is TGTGCCAGCAGCTTAGGATTTGGAGGGGACGGCGAGCAGTACTTC. Protein: CASSLGFGGDGEQYF.

This sequence joins TRBV18 and TRBJ2-1; D may be TRBD2 (5 bases). Germline CDR1 is KGHSH and CDR2 is LQKENI. The V end lost 3 bases, the J end lost 10 bases, and 19 bases lay between the germline ends. The CDR3 has 15 amino acids. CDR3 nucleotide sequence: TGTGCCAGCTCACCGGCCAGGACTGTATCGGGGGAGCAGTTCTTC. Translating gives CASSPARTVSGEQFF.